This TCR beta chain was recovered during a study of neurological immune-mediated disorders. Each CDR3 protein is one row after TCRdb ran MiXCR on the 5' RACE reads. The sample records around 100,000 distinct CDR3 sequences, 10% to 14% being singletons. Time point meaning: longitudinal time-point 3. This clonotype was observed many times. Sequencing input: PBMCs. The receptor's source is a female donor with HTLV-1-associated myelopathy (HAM/TSP).

As DNA, the CDR3 is TGTGCCAGCAGCTTGGTGGATAGCAATCAGCCCCAGCATTTT. Translating gives CASSLVDSNQPQHF. V is TRBV5-6 and J is TRBJ1-5; D remains ambiguous. Germline CDR1 SGHDT, CDR2 YYEEEE. V was shortened by 0 bases and J by 0 bases, with 4 bases between the two germline ends. This CDR3 contains 14 residues.